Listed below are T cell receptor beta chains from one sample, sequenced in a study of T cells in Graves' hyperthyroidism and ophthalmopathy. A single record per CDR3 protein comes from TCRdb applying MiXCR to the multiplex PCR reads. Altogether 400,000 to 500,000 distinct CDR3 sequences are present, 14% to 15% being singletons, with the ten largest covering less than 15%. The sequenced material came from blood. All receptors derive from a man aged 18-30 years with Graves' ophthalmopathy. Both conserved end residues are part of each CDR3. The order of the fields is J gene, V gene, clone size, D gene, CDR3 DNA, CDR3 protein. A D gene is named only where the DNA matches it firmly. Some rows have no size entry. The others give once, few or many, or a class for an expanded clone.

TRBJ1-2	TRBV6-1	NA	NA	TGTGCCAGCAGGCCAGGGGATGGCTACACCTTC	CASRPGDGYTF
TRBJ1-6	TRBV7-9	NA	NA	TGTGCCAGCAGCCCCATTCCCCTCCACTTT	CASSPIPLHF
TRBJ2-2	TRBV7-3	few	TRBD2	TGTGCCAGCAGCTTTCGAACTAGCGCGGGCGGGGAGCTGTTTTTT	CASSFRTSAGGELFF
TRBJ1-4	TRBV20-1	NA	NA	TGCAGTGTAATTTCCGGGTCAACTAATGAAAAACTGTTTTTT	CSVISGSTNEKLFF
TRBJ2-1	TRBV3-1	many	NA	TGTGCCAGCAGCCCTCCGGGATCACCTTACAATGAGCAGTTCTTC	CASSPPGSPYNEQFF
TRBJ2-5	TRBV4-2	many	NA	TGTGCCAGCAGCCAAGATTTGGACAGGACCCAGTACTTC	CASSQDLDRTQYF
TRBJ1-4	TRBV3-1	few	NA	TGTGCCAGCAGCCAAGAGGGAGGAGGGGTAAATGAAAAACTGTTTTTT	CASSQEGGGVNEKLFF
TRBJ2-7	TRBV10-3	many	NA	TGTGCCATCAGTGACCGTAATAGCGGAGGATCCTACGAGCAGTACTTC	CAISDRNSGGSYEQYF
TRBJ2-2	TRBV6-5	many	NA	TGTGCCAGCAGTTACTCGATTCCCCTAAACGGGGAGCTGTTTTTT	CASSYSIPLNGELFF
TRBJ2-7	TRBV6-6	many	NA	TGTGCCAGCAGTTACTCGATGGACAGCTCCTACGAGCAGTACTTC	CASSYSMDSSYEQYF
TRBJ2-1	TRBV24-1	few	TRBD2	TGTGCCACCAGTGACCGTTATAGCGGGAGCTACAATGAGCAGTTCTTC	CATSDRYSGSYNEQFF
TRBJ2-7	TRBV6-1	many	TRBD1	TGTGCCAGCAGCGGGACAGGCTTCTTCTACGAGCAGTACTTC	CASSGTGFFYEQYF
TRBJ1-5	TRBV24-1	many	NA	TGTGCCACCAGTGACTCACAACTTAGCAATCAGCCCCAGCATTTT	CATSDSQLSNQPQHF
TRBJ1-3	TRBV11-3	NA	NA	TGTGCCAGCAGCCCCTTCAAGTTCCCCACGTCTGGAAACACCATATATTTT	CASSPFKFPTSGNTIYF
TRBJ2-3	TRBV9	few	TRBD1	TGTGCCAGCAGCGTAGACGGGACAGGGCTCCGTACGCAGTATTTT	CASSVDGTGLRTQYF
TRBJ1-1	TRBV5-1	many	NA	TGCGCCAGCAGCGTCGACTGGGGCACTGAAGCTTTCTTT	CASSVDWGTEAFF
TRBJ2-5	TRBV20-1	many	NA	TGCAGTGCTAGTTCGGGGGACCAAGAGACCCAGTACTTC	CSASSGDQETQYF
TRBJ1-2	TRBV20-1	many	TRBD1	TGCAGTGCTATGACAGGGAGGGTCGACTATGGCTACACCTTC	CSAMTGRVDYGYTF
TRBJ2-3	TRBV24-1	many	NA	TGTGCCACAGCCGGGAACGAAGCCCCAGATACGCAGTATTTT	CATAGNEAPDTQYF
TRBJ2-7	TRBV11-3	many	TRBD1	TGTGCCAGCAGCTTAGGGACAGGGAACACCTACGAGCAGTACTTC	CASSLGTGNTYEQYF
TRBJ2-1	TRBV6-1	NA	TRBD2	TGTGCCAGCGGCGCTAGCGGGGGGTTTTCCTACAATGAGCAGTTCTTC	CASGASGGFSYNEQFF
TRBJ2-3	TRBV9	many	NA	TGTGCCAGCAGCCCAGAGGAAGGCCCCAGCACAGATACGCAGTATTTT	CASSPEEGPSTDTQYF
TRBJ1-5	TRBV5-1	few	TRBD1	TGCGCCAGCAGCTACAGGGGCCTCCCCAATCAGCCCCAGCATTTT	CASSYRGLPNQPQHF
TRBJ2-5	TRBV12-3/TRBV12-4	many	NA	TGTGCCAGCAGTTTAAGGTGGGGGAAAGAGACCCAGTACTTC	CASSLRWGKETQYF
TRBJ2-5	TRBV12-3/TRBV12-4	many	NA	TGTGCCAGCAGTAAAGTTGGGGGGGGGCTAGAGACCCAGTACTTC	CASSKVGGGLETQYF
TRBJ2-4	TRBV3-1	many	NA	TGTGCCAGCAGCCAAGACTCTGGGGGGAGAAACATTCAGTACTTC	CASSQDSGGRNIQYF
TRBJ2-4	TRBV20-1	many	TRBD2	TGCAGTGCCGCCTCCTGGACTAGCGGGGACGCCAAAAACATTCAGTACTTC	CSAASWTSGDAKNIQYF
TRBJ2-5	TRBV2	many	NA	TGTGCCAGCAGTGAAGGGGACCGAGAGACCCAGTACTTC	CASSEGDRETQYF
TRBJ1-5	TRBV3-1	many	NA	TGTGCCAGCAGCCTGGGGCACCCGTTCAATCAGCCCCAGCATTTT	CASSLGHPFNQPQHF
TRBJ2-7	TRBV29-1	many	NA	TGCAGCGTCCCATCCGGGACCTTTGGCGAGCAGTACTTC	CSVPSGTFGEQYF
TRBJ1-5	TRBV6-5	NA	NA	TGTGCCAGCAGTTACCACGCCGGGCCCAATCAGCCCCAGCATTTT	CASSYHAGPNQPQHF
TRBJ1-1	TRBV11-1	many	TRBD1	TGTGCCAGCAGCTTAGAAGCAGGGGGCACTGAAGCTTTCTTT	CASSLEAGGTEAFF
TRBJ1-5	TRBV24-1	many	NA	TGTGCCACCGGCGACGGAAGGGGTCATCAGCCCCAGCATTTT	CATGDGRGHQPQHF
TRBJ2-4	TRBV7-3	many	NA	TGTGCCAGCAGCTTAGGTCCTGCCGGGGACATTCAGTACTTC	CASSLGPAGDIQYF
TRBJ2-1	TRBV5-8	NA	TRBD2	TGTGCCAGCAGCTTGGAGGGGACTAGAAACAATGAGCAGTTCTTC	CASSLEGTRNNEQFF
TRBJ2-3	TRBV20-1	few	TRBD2	TGCAGCTGCGGACTAGCGGCCACAGATACGCAGTATTTT	CSCGLAATDTQYF
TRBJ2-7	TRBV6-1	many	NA	TGTGCCAGCAGTGTCAGGTTGTACGAGCAGTACTTC	CASSVRLYEQYF